Below, 2 T cell receptor beta chains from the same sample are listed, as sequenced in a study of T cells in Graves' hyperthyroidism and ophthalmopathy. The CDR3 regions of TCR beta were amplified from RNA transcripts. First-round RT-PCR of the TCR CDR3 relied on the HTBI primer set. TCRdb analysed the multiplex PCR reads with MiXCR anew, one entry per CDR3 protein. The sample lists about 530,000 distinct CDR3 sequences, about a sixth occurring once. The sequenced material came from blood. Receptors were obtained from a woman between 18 and 29 years old with Graves' ophthalmopathy.

This clonotype was observed many times. This sequence joins TRBV7-8 and TRBJ2-3; tentative D call: TRBD2 (6 bases). The ends were cut back, 2 bases at V and 3 bases at J, with 18 bases in the middle. There are 17 residues in the CDR3. The germline V gene has CDR1 SGHVS and CDR2 FQNEAQ. This CDR3 is CASSLYQGGPWTDTQYF. The CDR3 coding sequence is TGTGCCAGCAGCTTATATCAAGGAGGGCCCTGGACAGATACGCAGTATTTT.

This clonotype was seen at least ten times. The rearrangement uses TRBV5-5 and TRBJ1-4; D is possibly TRBD1 (6 bases). The CDR3 has 15 residues. Per the germline V gene, CDR1 is SGHKS and CDR2 is YYEKEE (reference sequence). The V end lost 2 bases, the J end lost 2 bases, and 10 bases lay between the germline ends. Here the CDR3 DNA reads TGTGCCAGCAGCTTTAGGGGGAGTACTAATGAAAAACTGTTTTTT. Translated, it gives CASSFRGSTNEKLFF.